Sequencing of this T cell receptor (beta chain) was carried out in a study of shared clonotypes between healthy human individuals. About the research overall: Plates per donor: three CD4 naive, three CD4 memory, two CD8 naive, one CD8 memory.

V lost 7 bases to trimming and J lost 6 bases, with 16 bases between them. Germline V lookup: CDR1 MNHNS, CDR2 SASEGT. The CDR3 loop spans 14 amino acids. With respect to this clone: Its cognate antigen is unknown.

Findings of the study overall: Sequencing depth was a factor that was expected to affect clonotype sharing among donors.

Profiling relied on immunoSEQ multiplex PCR, and the TCRdb table lists in-frame clones only, not all of them. The sample shows roughly 600,000 clones, 95% to 98% of them seen only once. In the naive CD8 group, cells lacked CD45RO and were positively selected for CCR7, so terminally differentiated effector memory CD45RA+ cells were left out. This receptor was identified in a man between 25 and 39 years old in good health. The sample comprised naive CD8+ T cells sorted from blood. The rearrangement uses TRBV6-1 and TRBJ2-4; maybe TRBD1 (5 bases). CDR3 amino acids: CASTSGSQSNIQYF. The CDR3, as DNA: TGTGCCAGCACCTCAGGGTCCCAATCAAACATTCAGTACTTC.